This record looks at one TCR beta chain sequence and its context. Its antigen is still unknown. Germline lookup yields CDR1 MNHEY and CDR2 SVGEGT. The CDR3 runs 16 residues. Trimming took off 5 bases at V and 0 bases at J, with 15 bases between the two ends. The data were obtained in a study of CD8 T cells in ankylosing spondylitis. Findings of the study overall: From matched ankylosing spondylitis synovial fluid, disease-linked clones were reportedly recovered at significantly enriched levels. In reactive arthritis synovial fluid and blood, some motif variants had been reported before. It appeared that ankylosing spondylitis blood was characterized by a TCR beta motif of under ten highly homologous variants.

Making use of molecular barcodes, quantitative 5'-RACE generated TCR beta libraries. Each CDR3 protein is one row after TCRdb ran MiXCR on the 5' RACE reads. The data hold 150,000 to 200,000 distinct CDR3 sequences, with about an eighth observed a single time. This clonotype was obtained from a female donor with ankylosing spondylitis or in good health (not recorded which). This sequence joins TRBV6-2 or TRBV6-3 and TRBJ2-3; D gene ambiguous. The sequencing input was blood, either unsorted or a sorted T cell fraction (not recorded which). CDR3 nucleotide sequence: TGTGCCAGCAGTGGGTTGGAATCCCCAAGCACAGATACGCAGTATTTT. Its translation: CASSGLESPSTDTQYF.